This T cell receptor beta chain stems from a study of T-cell memory formation after mild COVID-19. Via MiXCR, TCRdb re-called the 5' RACE reads, giving one row per CDR3 protein. This table has 470,000 or so distinct CDR3 sequences, about 20% appearing once. The clonotype was recovered from an adult woman who had mild COVID-19 (a few samples of this study predate the infection). Cell type and time point are not known. Sequenced: PBMCs or a T cell subset sorted from them (not recorded which).

CDR3 amino acids: CASSYLSRGDNEQFF. For the CDR3, the DNA is TGTGCCAGCAGTTACCTTAGCCGGGGGGACAATGAGCAGTTCTTC. The gene calls are TRBV6-6 and TRBJ2-1; 7 nucleotides agree with TRBD2. Germline V gives CDR1 MNHNY, CDR2 SVGAGI (reference sequence). V trimming: 2 bases; J trimming: 5 bases; junction bases outside the gene matches: 6. The CDR3 consists of 15 residues.